This TCR beta chain derives from a study of vaccination effects on CD4 cells after COVID-19. Profiling relied on immunoSEQ multiplex PCR, and the TCRdb table lists in-frame clones only, not all of them. The sample records tens of thousands of clones, 65% to 75% being singletons. Germline-derived CDR1 and CDR2 are SGHNT and YYREEE (reference sequence). Trimming removed 5 bases at V and 6 bases at J, with 17 bases between. CDR3 size: 15 residues. Using viral peptide pools, the ViraFEST assay grew out antigen-specific CD4+ T cells prior to sequencing. Isolation of CD4+ T cells took place after approximately ten days of culture. The vaccine recipients had no prior SARS-CoV-2 infection, with negative nucleocapsid antibodies. Details on this clone: Its antigen is still unknown.

This chain uses TRBV5-4 with TRBJ2-2, with a possible D match to TRBD2 (6 bases). The sample consisted of CD4+ T cells from PBMCs cultured with SARS-CoV-2 spike peptides, taken before COVID-19 vaccination. The receptor comes from a human donor who received a COVID-19 vaccine. CDR3 bases: TGTGCCAGCAGGCTTATTGGCAGGGAGGCCGGGGAGCTGTTTTTT. It yields the protein CASRLIGREAGELFF.